The 30 T cell receptor beta chains below all came from one sample that was sequenced in a study of T cell responses to AZD1222 COVID-19 vaccine. The assay was immunoSEQ multiplex PCR, and TCRdb's table has in-frame clones only and misses some. The sample includes more than 150,000 clones, about 86% of them seen just once. The sequencing here drew on peripheral blood, taken on day 0 of AZD1222 vaccination. The receptors originated from an adult in good health.

This chain uses TRBV6-1 with TRBJ1-5; D uncertain. The length of the CDR3 is 13 residues. Trimming took off 2 bases at V and 1 base at J, with 3 bases between the two ends. CDR1 is MNHNS and CDR2 is SASEGT in the germline V gene. In DNA, the CDR3 is TGTGCCAGCAGTGAAATCAGCAATCAGCCCCAGCATTTT. Amino acid sequence: CASSEISNQPQHF.

The chain joins TRBV3-1 (or the pseudogene TRBV3-2) to TRBJ1-1; no firm D call. Germline V lookup: CDR1 LGHDT, CDR2 YNNKEL (reference sequence). Trimming stripped 6 bases from V and 6 bases from J, with 14 bases between. The length of the CDR3 is 13 residues. This CDR3 is CASSPESPPEAFF. The CDR3 DNA reads as TGTGCCAGCAGTCCAGAGAGTCCCCCTGAAGCTTTCTTT.

The CDR3: CASSGDRGPYEQYF. As DNA, the CDR3 is TGTGCCAGCAGTGGCGACAGGGGACCCTACGAGCAGTACTTC. The chain has TRBV11-2 and TRBJ2-7; TRBD1 agrees at 8 bases. CDR1 and CDR2 from the germline V gene are SGHAT and FQNNGV. The V and J ends lost 6 bases and 2 bases, in that order; junction bases with no gene match: 6. This CDR3 region has 14 residues.

The rearrangement uses TRBV5-8 and TRBJ1-2; TRBD1 matches at 8 bases. The CDR3 is 16 amino acids. Germline CDR1 reads SGHTS; CDR2 reads YDEGEE. The V and J ends lost 0 bases and 3 bases, in that order; junction bases with no gene match: 7. In DNA, the CDR3 is TGTGCCAGCAGCTTGGCCTTAACAGGGGGAGACTATGGCTACACCTTC. It is translated as CASSLALTGGDYGYTF.

This chain connects TRBV28 to TRBJ1-6; 8 positions match TRBD1. The CDR3 spans 17 residues. Per germline, CDR1 MDHEN and CDR2 SYDVKM. Germline trimming cut 7 bases from V and 5 bases from J; bases unmatched to any gene: 13. The chain's CDR3 is CASILPGGPFHNSPLHF. CDR3 DNA sequence: TGTGCCAGCATCCTCCCAGGGGGCCCCTTTCATAATTCACCCCTCCACTTT.

This sequence joins TRBV6-5 and TRBJ1-2; TRBD1 matches 7 bases. V was pared by 5 bases and J by 8 bases, with 11 bases of the junction left unmatched. There are 14 residues in the CDR3. Germline V CDR1 and CDR2: MNHEY, SVGAGI. CDR3 protein: CASSRTSNRGGYTF. CDR3 coding DNA: TGTGCCAGCAGTCGCACCTCGAACAGGGGCGGCTACACCTTC.

The chain has TRBV25-1 and TRBJ2-7; 9 bases are a match to TRBD1. V was clipped by 1 base and J by 5 bases; unmatched bases: 6. Germline lookup yields CDR1 MGHDK and CDR2 SYGVNS. The CDR3 has 15 amino acids. The CDR3 loop is CASSEFGDRDHEQYF. CDR3 DNA: TGTGCCAGCAGTGAATTTGGGGACAGGGACCACGAGCAGTACTTC.

The chain couples TRBV18 to TRBJ1-1; a weak D match, TRBD1 (5 bases). This CDR3 has 13 residues. The V and J ends lost 3 bases and 4 bases respectively, with 9 bases between them. The germline V gene encodes CDR1 KGHSH and CDR2 LQKENI. CDR3 bases: TGTGCCAGCTCACCGTCAGGGCCCACTGAAGCTTTCTTT. Its translation is CASSPSGPTEAFF.

The chain employs TRBV11-1 and TRBJ2-2, with D maybe TRBD1 (5 bases). Trimming pared 2 bases from V and 0 bases from J, leaving 7 bases between. Germline CDR1 and CDR2: SGHAT and FQDESV (reference sequence). The length of the CDR3 is 15 residues. The CDR3 region is CASSLLGANTGELFF. In DNA, the CDR3 is TGTGCCAGCAGCTTATTAGGGGCGAACACCGGGGAGCTGTTTTTT. The whole variable domain, filled in from reference TRBV11-1 and TRBJ2-2, reads EAEVAQSPRYKITEKSQAVAFWCDPISGHATLYWYRQILGQGPELLVQFQDESVVDDSQLPKDRFSAERLKGVDSTLKIQPAELGDSAMYLCASSLLGANTGELFFGEGSRLTVL.

This clone has only one observation. The V and J genes are TRBV14 and TRBJ1-2; 10 nucleotides line up with TRBD1. The CDR3 has 17 amino acids. The V gene end was trimmed by 1 base and the J gene end by 5 bases; junction bases not matched to a gene: 10. The V gene's germline CDR1 is SGHDN and CDR2 FVKESK. The chain's CDR3 is CASSQGADRGLRYGYTF. The CDR3 nucleotides read TGTGCCAGCAGCCAAGGGGCTGACAGGGGGCTACGGTATGGCTACACCTTC.

The chain combines TRBV29-1 with TRBJ1-3, with D unclear. Germline V gene lookup returns CDR1 SQVTM and CDR2 ANQGSEA. CDR3 length: 11 residues. The CDR3 region is CTGGEGNTIYF. CDR3 nucleotide sequence: TGCACCGGCGGGGAGGGAAACACCATATATTTT.

The genes are TRBV9 and TRBJ1-6, with a possible D match to TRBD1 (6 bases). V was pared by 0 bases and J by 6 bases, with 10 bases between. This CDR3 has 15 residues. Germline assignment: CDR1 SGDLS and CDR2 YYNGEE. The CDR3 coding sequence is TGTGCCAGCAGCGTAGTCGGACAGATTAATTCACCCCTCCACTTT. Translation: CASSVVGQINSPLHF.

The chain couples TRBV4-1 to TRBJ1-5; D remains ambiguous. Germline V gene sequence: CDR1 MGHRA, CDR2 YSYEKL. V lost 0 bases to trimming and J lost 6 bases, with 12 bases between them. This CDR3 spans 15 amino acids. CDR3 bases: TGCGCCAGCAGCCAAGATGGGCTCCGGGGTCAGCCCCAGCATTTT. This codes for CASSQDGLRGQPQHF.

This sequence joins TRBV5-1 and TRBJ2-5; 14 bases fit TRBD2. The CDR3 has 18 residues. Trimming removed 4 bases from V and 2 bases from J; junction bases left unmatched: 10. CDR1 and CDR2 (germline): SGHRS, YFSETQ. DNA for the CDR3: TGCGCCAGCAGCCCTGGACTAGCGGGGGGCCAGACTCAAGAGACCCAGTACTTC. This codes for CASSPGLAGGQTQETQYF.

The V gene is TRBV10-2, the J gene TRBJ1-2; a weak D match, TRBD1 (5 bases). V was trimmed by 3 bases and J by 5 bases, leaving 13 bases between them. This CDR3 comprises 14 residues. The germline V gene encodes CDR1 WSHSY and CDR2 SAAADI. The CDR3 DNA sequence: TGCGCCAGCAGTGACTCCGGGACGAAGTATGGCTACACCTTC. Protein: CASSDSGTKYGYTF.

This chain uses TRBV12-3 or TRBV12-4 with TRBJ2-7; D remains ambiguous. The CDR3 loop spans 12 amino acids. V dropped 1 base and J dropped 2 bases, with 3 bases sitting between them. This CDR3 is CASSLDPYEQYF. CDR3 DNA sequence: TGTGCCAGCAGTTTAGATCCCTACGAGCAGTACTTC.

The J gene is TRBJ1-4, the V gene TRBV7-9, with no clear D. The CDR3 loop spans 15 amino acids. The V gene lost 5 bases and the J gene lost 1 base, with 11 bases spanning the gap. Germline values: CDR1 SEHNR, CDR2 FQNEAQ (reference sequence). The CDR3 protein is CASSKLVGTNEKLFF. CDR3 DNA sequence: TGTGCCAGCAGCAAATTAGTCGGAACTAATGAAAAACTGTTTTTT. The full variable domain, completed using reference TRBV7-9 and TRBJ1-4, is DTGVSQNPRHKITKRGQNVTFRCDPISEHNRLYWYRQTLGQGPEFLTYFQNEAQLEKSRLLSDRFSAERPKGSFSTLEIQRTEQGDSAMYLCASSKLVGTNEKLFFGSGTQLSVL.

The chain employs TRBV6-5 and TRBJ1-5; possibly TRBD1 for D (5 bases). The CDR3 loop spans 14 amino acids. The ends were cut back, 6 bases at V and 0 bases at J, with 9 bases in the middle. In germline, CDR1 is MNHEY, CDR2 SVGAGI. The CDR3: CASRGVYSNQPQHF. In nucleotides, the CDR3 is TGTGCCAGCAGGGGGGTATATAGCAATCAGCCCCAGCATTTT.

The gene calls are TRBV6-5 and TRBJ1-1, with D uncertain. The V end was cut by 7 bases, the J end by 5 bases, with 14 bases between. CDR1 and CDR2 (germline): MNHEY, SVGAGI. The CDR3 spans 13 residues. The CDR3: CASKYGGWTEAFF. The DNA for the CDR3 is TGTGCCAGCAAGTACGGTGGTTGGACTGAAGCTTTCTTT.

The chain employs TRBV19 and TRBJ1-2; possibly TRBD1 for D (5 bases). The ends were cut back, 7 bases at V and 4 bases at J, with 16 bases in the middle. Germline CDR1 LNHDA, CDR2 SQIVND (reference sequence). The CDR3 runs 14 residues. The CDR3 loop is CASTSHGGFYGYTF. In nucleotides, the CDR3 is TGTGCCAGTACCTCACACGGGGGTTTCTATGGCTACACCTTC.

The chain is built from TRBV18 and TRBJ2-1; D is perhaps TRBD1 or TRBD2 (5 bases each). The CDR3 contains 14 residues. In germline, CDR1 is KGHSH, CDR2 LQKENI. The germline V and J ends were trimmed by 4 bases and 4 bases, with 11 bases remaining between them. CDR3 DNA sequence: TGTGCCAGCTCACTCGGGGCCCAGTACAATGAGCAGTTCTTC. Protein sequence: CASSLGAQYNEQFF.

This clone was recorded a few times. V gene TRBV5-1 combines with J gene TRBJ1-4, with D hard to call. V dropped 0 bases and J dropped 5 bases, with 8 bases sitting between them. The length of the CDR3 is 14 residues. Germline CDR1 is SGHRS and CDR2 is YFSETQ. The CDR3 loop reads CASSLGRENEKLFF. The CDR3 nucleotides are TGCGCCAGCAGCTTGGGTCGGGAAAATGAAAAACTGTTTTTT.

The gene calls are TRBV5-1 and TRBJ2-1; no definite D call. CDR1 is SGHRS, CDR2 YFSETQ, per germline. CDR3 size: 14 residues. V was cut by 0 bases and J by 8 bases, with 12 bases left in between. The CDR3 here is CASSLDSAVDEQFF. CDR3 nucleotide sequence: TGCGCCAGCAGCTTGGATAGTGCGGTGGATGAGCAGTTCTTC. The whole variable domain, remainder taken from reference TRBV5-1 and TRBJ2-1, is KAGVTQTPRYLIKTRGQQVTLSCSPISGHRSVSWYQQTPGQGLQFLFEYFSETQRNKGNFPGRFSGRQFSNSRSEMNVSTLELGDSALYLCASSLDSAVDEQFFGPGTRLTVL.

The CDR3 loop is CASVGQGDSPLHF. CDR3 DNA: TGTGCCAGCGTGGGACAGGGTGATTCACCCCTCCACTTT. The chain combines TRBV2 with TRBJ1-6; 9 bases line up with TRBD1. J lost 8 bases, V lost 8 bases, and 4 bases had no gene match. This CDR3 is built from 13 residues. Looked up from germline, CDR1 is SNHLY and CDR2 is FYNNEI. Full variable domain (missing parts from reference TRBV2 and TRBJ1-6): EPEVTQTPSHQVTQMGQEVILRCVPISNHLYFYWYRQILGQKVEFLVSFYNNEISEKSEIFDDQFSVERPDGSNFTLKIRSTKLEDSAMYFCASVGQGDSPLHFGNGTRLTVT.

The CDR3 is CASSQDQQGGSNQPQHF. CDR3 DNA: TGCGCCAGCAGCCAAGATCAGCAGGGGGGGAGCAATCAGCCCCAGCATTTT. This chain connects TRBV4-1 to TRBJ1-5; TRBD1 agrees at 7 bases. Trimming at V came to 0 bases and at J to 1 base, leaving 6 bases not matched to a gene. This CDR3 contains 17 residues. The germline gives CDR1 MGHRA, CDR2 YSYEKL.

The chain uses TRBV15 and TRBJ1-5, with 10 bases lining up with TRBD1. V trimming: 4 bases; J trimming: 7 bases; junction bases outside the gene matches: 7. The CDR3 loop spans 15 amino acids. Germline V CDR1 and CDR2: LNHNV, YYDKDF (reference sequence). CDR3 coding DNA: TGTGCCACCAGCACCGAGGACAGGGGGAGGCAGCCCCAGCATTTT. This encodes CATSTEDRGRQPQHF. The full variable domain, in which reference TRBV15 and TRBJ1-5 provide the parts outside the CDR3, is DAMVIQNPRYQVTQFGKPVTLSCSQTLNHNVMYWYQQKSSQAPKLLFHYYDKDFNNEADTPDNFQSRRPNTSFCFLDIRSPGLGDTAMYLCATSTEDRGRQPQHFGDGTRLSIL.

CDR3 in DNA: TGTGCCAGCAGCTCACCGACAGGGGTTGGCTACACCTTC. Encoded protein: CASSSPTGVGYTF. The rearrangement links TRBV7-2 to TRBJ1-2, with TRBD1 identical over 8 bases. CDR3 length equals 13 residues. The germline gives CDR1 SGHTA, CDR2 FQGNSA. J lost 7 bases, V lost 4 bases, and 5 bases had no gene match.

The chain has TRBV3-1 (or the pseudogene TRBV3-2) and TRBJ2-7; either TRBD1 or TRBD2 may fit D (5 bases each). CDR3 length equals 11 residues. Germline V gene lookup returns CDR1 LGHDT and CDR2 YNNKEL (reference sequence). V lost 1 base and J lost 13, with 11 bases in between. The CDR3 coding sequence is TGTGCCAGCAGCCAAGGTACTAGGGGCTACTTC. It yields the protein CASSQGTRGYF.

The rearrangement joins TRBV6-2 or TRBV6-3 to TRBJ2-3; 7 positions agree with TRBD2. CDR3 length equals 15 residues. Trimming cost V 5 bases and J 7 bases; bases outside gene matches: 12. CDR1 and CDR2 from the germline V gene are MNHEY and SVGEGT. This chain's CDR3 is CASSPRLASRHTQYF. In nucleotides, the CDR3 is TGTGCCAGCAGTCCACGACTAGCAAGCCGACATACGCAGTATTTT.

This rearrangement joins TRBV4-3 to TRBJ2-3; D unresolved. The V gene's germline CDR1 is LGHNA and CDR2 YSLEER. The CDR3 has 16 residues. V was clipped by 1 base and J by 2 bases, with 13 bases between them. The CDR3 region has the DNA TGCGCCAGCAGCCAAGGGGAAGGTAACCCCACAGATACGCAGTATTTT. It yields the protein CASSQGEGNPTDTQYF.